The T cell receptor beta chain described here comes from a study of blood T cell repertoires in COVID-19. As for the study in general: The United States, Italy and Spain were the sources of the acute and convalescent COVID-19 samples. T cells, B-cell-depleted T cells, or PBMCs supplied cDNA or gDNA.

Authors' processing steps: For nucleated cells, counts were estimated from reference gene primer amplification. The data were produced by immunoSEQ multiplex PCR, yet TCRdb's version contains in-frame clones alone and is incomplete. Clonal size and the V and J genes are those of that table, whereas D and trimming came from the DNA. This sample has some 30,000 clones, with less than 90% found just once. Trimming stripped 4 bases from V and 7 bases from J, with 24 bases between. CDR3 length equals 17 residues. The V gene's germline CDR1 is SGDLS and CDR2 YYNGEE. The V gene is TRBV9, the J gene TRBJ2-1, with D possibly matching TRBD2 (7 bases). This TCR was recovered from a man aged 65 to 79 with active COVID-19. Sequencing input: peripheral blood. The CDR3 nucleotides read TGTGCCAGCAGCTCCCAGGGCTTTGGGGGAGGGGGAAATGAGCAGTTCTTC. Translation gives CASSSQGFGGGGNEQFF. The variable domain in full, completed from reference TRBV9 and TRBJ2-1, reads DSGVTQTPKHLITATGQRVTLRCSPRSGDLSVYWYQQSLDQGLQFLIQYYNGEERAKGNILERFSAQQFPDLHSELNLSSLELGDSALYFCASSSQGFGGGGNEQFFGPGTRLTVL.